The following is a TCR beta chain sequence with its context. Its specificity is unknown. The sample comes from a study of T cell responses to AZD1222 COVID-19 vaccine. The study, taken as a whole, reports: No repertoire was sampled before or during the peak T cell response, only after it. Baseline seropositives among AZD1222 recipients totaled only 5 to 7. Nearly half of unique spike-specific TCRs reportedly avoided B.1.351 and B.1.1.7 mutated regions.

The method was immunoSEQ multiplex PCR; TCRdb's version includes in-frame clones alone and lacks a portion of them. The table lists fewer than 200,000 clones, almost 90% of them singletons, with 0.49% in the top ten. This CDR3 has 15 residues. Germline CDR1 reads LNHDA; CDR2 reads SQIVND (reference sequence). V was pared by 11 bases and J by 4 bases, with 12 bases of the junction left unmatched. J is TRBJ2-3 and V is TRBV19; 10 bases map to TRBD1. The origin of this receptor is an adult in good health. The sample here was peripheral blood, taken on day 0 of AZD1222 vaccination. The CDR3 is CASRSGTGVADTQYF. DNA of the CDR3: TGTGCCTCCCGTTCCGGGACAGGGGTCGCAGATACGCAGTATTTT.